This TCR beta chain originates from a study of CD8 T cells in Susac syndrome. Losses at the gene ends were 3 bases for V and 7 bases for J; bases not matched to a gene: 10. The V gene's germline CDR1 is MNHEY and CDR2 SMNVEV (reference sequence). The CDR3 runs to 16 residues. It was with random hexamers that 0.5 to 1 ug RNA was reverse transcribed. The CDR3 of TCR beta was amplified by immunoSEQ multiplex PCR across 54 Vbeta and 13 Jbeta. TCRdb re-called the immunoSEQ multiplex PCR reads with MiXCR, one entry per CDR3 protein. The data hold about 130,000 distinct CDR3 sequences, with around 91% observed a single time.

The rearrangement uses TRBV27 and TRBJ2-4; 9 positions agree with TRBD1. The clonotype originates from a human donor with multiple sclerosis. Source material: CD8+ T cells from PBMCs. CDR3 sequence: CASSLSFGDRVNIQYF. The CDR3 coding sequence is TGTGCCAGCAGTTTGTCTTTTGGGGACAGGGTCAACATTCAGTACTTC.